This is a list of T cell receptor beta chains from one sample in a study of technical replicates of blood from several donors. Clones were sequenced by immunoSEQ multiplex PCR, and TCRdb holds only the in-frame ones, with some missing. The data contain 70,000 or so clones, approximately 88% of them singletons. Sequences were obtained from PBMCs. Receptors originate from a human donor in good health. Some clones in this sample may be carry-over from other donors' samples. CDR3s include the opening cysteine and the closing phenylalanine or tryptophan. The D gene is left open where the match is weak.

J gene: TRBJ1-2; V gene: TRBV7-2; D gene: TRBD1; CDR3 DNA: TGTGCCAGCGGTGGACAGGCGATCTATGGCTACACCTTC; CDR3 protein: CASGGQAIYGYTF
J gene: TRBJ1-5; V gene: TRBV7-8; D gene: NA; CDR3 DNA: TGTGCCAGCAGCAAAGTACAGGGCCGCAATCAGCCCCAGCATTTT; CDR3 protein: CASSKVQGRNQPQHF
J gene: TRBJ2-1; V gene: TRBV21-1; D gene: NA; CDR3 DNA: TGTGCCAGCAGCAAATTAGGGACAGGGCCCTACAATGAGCAGTTCTTC; CDR3 protein: CASSKLGTGPYNEQFF
J gene: TRBJ2-1; V gene: TRBV19; D gene: TRBD2; CDR3 DNA: TGTGCCAGTAGTGGCAGACTAGCGGGACGCTCCTACAATGAGCAGTTCTTC; CDR3 protein: CASSGRLAGRSYNEQFF
J gene: TRBJ1-1; V gene: TRBV2; D gene: NA; CDR3 DNA: TGTGCCAGCACTGGAGTGAGTCCGAACACTGAAGCTTTCTTT; CDR3 protein: CASTGVSPNTEAFF
J gene: TRBJ1-1; V gene: TRBV2; D gene: TRBD1; CDR3 DNA: TGTGCCAGCAGTGGGGGGGACAGTATGAACACTGAAGCTTTCTTT; CDR3 protein: CASSGGDSMNTEAFF
J gene: TRBJ2-1; V gene: TRBV10-3; D gene: TRBD1; CDR3 DNA: TGTGCCATCAGAAGGGGACAGTTCGAGTTCTTC; CDR3 protein: CAIRRGQFEFF
J gene: TRBJ2-1; V gene: TRBV4-2; D gene: NA; CDR3 DNA: TGTGCCAGCAGCCAAGAAGCTAGCGCACAAACAACGTCCCACAATGAGCAGTTCTTC; CDR3 protein: CASSQEASAQTTSHNEQFF
J gene: TRBJ2-3; V gene: TRBV15; D gene: NA; CDR3 DNA: TGTGCCACCAGCAGACCCCTGGGCAGGTTCGGTGCTAGCACAGATACGCAGTATTTT; CDR3 protein: CATSRPLGRFGASTDTQYF
J gene: TRBJ2-1; V gene: TRBV4-3; D gene: TRBD2; CDR3 DNA: TGCGCCAGCAGCCTGGGAGGGGACTTTTACAATGAGCAGTTCTTC; CDR3 protein: CASSLGGDFYNEQFF